This T cell receptor beta chain is from a study of shared clonotypes between healthy human individuals. Study-wide findings and caveats: Clonotypes shared by all four donors outscored non-shared clonotypes in generation probability. The rarefaction results pointed to incomplete sorted-subset sequencing despite large depth.

The V and J ends lost 5 bases and 0 bases, in that order; junction bases with no gene match: 4. Germline V gene lookup returns CDR1 LNHDA and CDR2 SQIVND (reference sequence). This CDR3 comprises 15 residues. Comment on this clone: Antigen: not known.

Positive CCR7 selection of CD45RO-negative cells yielded the naive CD8 cells, and terminally differentiated effector memory CD45RA+ cells were excluded. Clones were read by immunoSEQ multiplex PCR, and TCRdb kept only the in-frame ones, dropping some. The table records over 800,000 clones, 85% to 95% of them present only once. The V call is TRBV19, the J call TRBJ1-5; TRBD1 matches at 7 bases. The source is a man aged 30-40 years in good health. The sample was naive CD8+ T cells sorted from blood. The CDR3 loop reads CASSWDRHSNQPQHF. The DNA of the CDR3 is TGTGCCAGTAGTTGGGACAGACATAGCAATCAGCCCCAGCATTTT.